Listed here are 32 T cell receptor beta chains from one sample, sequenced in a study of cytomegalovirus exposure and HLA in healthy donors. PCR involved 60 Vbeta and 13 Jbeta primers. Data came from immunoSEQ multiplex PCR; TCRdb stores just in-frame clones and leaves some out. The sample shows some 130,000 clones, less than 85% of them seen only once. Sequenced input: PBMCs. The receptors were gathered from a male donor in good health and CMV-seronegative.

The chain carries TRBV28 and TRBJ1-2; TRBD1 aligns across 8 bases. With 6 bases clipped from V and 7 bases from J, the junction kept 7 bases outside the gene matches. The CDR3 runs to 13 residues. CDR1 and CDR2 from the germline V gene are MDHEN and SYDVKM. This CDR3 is CASSQTGGIGYTF. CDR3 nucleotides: TGTGCCAGCAGCCAAACAGGGGGAATTGGCTACACCTTC.

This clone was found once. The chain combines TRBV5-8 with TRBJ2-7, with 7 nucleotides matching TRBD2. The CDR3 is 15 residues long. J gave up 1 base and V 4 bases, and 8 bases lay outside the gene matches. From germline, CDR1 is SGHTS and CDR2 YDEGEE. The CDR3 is CASSGGRGSSYEQYF. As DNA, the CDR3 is TGTGCCAGCAGCGGGGGGAGGGGAAGTTCCTACGAGCAGTACTTC.

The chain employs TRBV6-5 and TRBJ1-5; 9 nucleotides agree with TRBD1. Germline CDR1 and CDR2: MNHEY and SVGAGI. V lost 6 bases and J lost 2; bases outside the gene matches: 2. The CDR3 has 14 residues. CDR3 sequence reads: CASRRTGGNQPQHF. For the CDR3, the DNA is TGTGCCAGCAGGCGGACAGGGGGCAATCAGCCCCAGCATTTT.

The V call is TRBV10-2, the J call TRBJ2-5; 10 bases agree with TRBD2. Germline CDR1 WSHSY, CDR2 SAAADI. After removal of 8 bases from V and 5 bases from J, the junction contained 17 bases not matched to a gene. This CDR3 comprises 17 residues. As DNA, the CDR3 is TGCGCCAGCCACGGGCCTAGCGGGAGTTTAATAGGCGAGACCCAGTACTTC. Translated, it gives CASHGPSGSLIGETQYF.

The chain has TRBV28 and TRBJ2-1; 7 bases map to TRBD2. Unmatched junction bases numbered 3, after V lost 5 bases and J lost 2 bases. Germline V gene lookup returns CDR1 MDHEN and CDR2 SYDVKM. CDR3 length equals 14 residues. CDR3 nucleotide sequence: TGTGCCAGCAGTCTCGGGGGGACCTACAATGAGCAGTTCTTC. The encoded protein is CASSLGGTYNEQFF.

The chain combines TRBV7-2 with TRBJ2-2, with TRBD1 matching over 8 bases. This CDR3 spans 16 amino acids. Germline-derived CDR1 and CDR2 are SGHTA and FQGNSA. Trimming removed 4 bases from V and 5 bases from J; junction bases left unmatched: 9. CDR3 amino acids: CASSSRQGAWTGELFF. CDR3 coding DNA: TGTGCCAGCAGCTCCCGCCAGGGGGCGTGGACCGGGGAGCTGTTTTTT.

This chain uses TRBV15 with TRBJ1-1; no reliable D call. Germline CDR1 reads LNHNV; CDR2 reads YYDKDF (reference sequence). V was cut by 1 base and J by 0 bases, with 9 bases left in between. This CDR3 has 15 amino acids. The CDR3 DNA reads TGTGCCACCAGCAGAGGGGTGGGCATGAACACTGAAGCTTTCTTT. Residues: CATSRGVGMNTEAFF.

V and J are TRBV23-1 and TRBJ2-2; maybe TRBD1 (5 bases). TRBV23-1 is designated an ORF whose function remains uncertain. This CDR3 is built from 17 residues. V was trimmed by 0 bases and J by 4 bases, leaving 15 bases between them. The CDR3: CASSQSRPGTGTGELFF. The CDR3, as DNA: TGCGCCAGCAGTCAATCAAGGCCAGGAACAGGCACCGGGGAGCTGTTTTTT.

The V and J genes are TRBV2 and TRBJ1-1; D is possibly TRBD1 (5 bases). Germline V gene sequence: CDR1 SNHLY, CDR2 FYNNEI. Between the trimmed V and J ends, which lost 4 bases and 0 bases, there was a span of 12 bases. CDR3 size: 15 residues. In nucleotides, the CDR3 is TGTGCCAGCAGTGCCCGACAGCCTTTGAACACTGAAGCTTTCTTT. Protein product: CASSARQPLNTEAFF.

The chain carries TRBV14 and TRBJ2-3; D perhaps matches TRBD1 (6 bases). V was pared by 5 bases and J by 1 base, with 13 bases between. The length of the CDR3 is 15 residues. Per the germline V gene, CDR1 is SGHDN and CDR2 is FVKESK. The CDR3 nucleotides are TGTGCCAGCAGCAAACGTTGGACAGGCACAGATACGCAGTATTTT. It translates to CASSKRWTGTDTQYF.

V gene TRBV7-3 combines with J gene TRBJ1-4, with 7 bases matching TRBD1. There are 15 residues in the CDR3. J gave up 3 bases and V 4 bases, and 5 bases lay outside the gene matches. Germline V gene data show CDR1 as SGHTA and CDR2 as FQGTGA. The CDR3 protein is CASSSTGVSNEKLFF. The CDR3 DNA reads TGTGCCAGCAGCTCAACAGGGGTGTCTAATGAAAAACTGTTTTTT.

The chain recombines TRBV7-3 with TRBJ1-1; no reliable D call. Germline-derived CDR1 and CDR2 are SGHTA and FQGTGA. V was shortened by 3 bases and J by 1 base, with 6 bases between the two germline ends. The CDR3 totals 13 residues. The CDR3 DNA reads TGTGCCAGCAGCTTTGCGCAGAACACTGAAGCTTTCTTT. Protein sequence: CASSFAQNTEAFF.

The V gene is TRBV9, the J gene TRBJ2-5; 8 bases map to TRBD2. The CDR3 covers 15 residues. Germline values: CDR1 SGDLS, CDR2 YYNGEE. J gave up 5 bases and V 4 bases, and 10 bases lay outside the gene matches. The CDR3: CASSPRSGVEETQYF. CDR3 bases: TGTGCCAGCAGCCCCCGTAGCGGGGTAGAGGAGACCCAGTACTTC.

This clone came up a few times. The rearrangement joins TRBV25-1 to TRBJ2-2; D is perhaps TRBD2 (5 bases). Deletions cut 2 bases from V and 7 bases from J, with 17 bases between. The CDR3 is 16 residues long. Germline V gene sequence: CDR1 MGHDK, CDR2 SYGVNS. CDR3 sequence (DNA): TGTGCCAGCAGTGAAGAAGGGCTTGGAGGAATCGGGGAGCTGTTTTTT. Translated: CASSEEGLGGIGELFF.

The CDR3 sequence is CASISFRGWDTEAFF. CDR3 nucleotide sequence: TGTGCCAGCATTTCCTTCAGGGGATGGGACACTGAAGCTTTCTTT. The chain is built from TRBV6-5 and TRBJ1-1; TRBD1 might be the D (6 bases). Trimming took off 7 bases at V and 3 bases at J, with 18 bases between the two ends. From germline, CDR1 is MNHEY and CDR2 SVGAGI. This CDR3 is built from 15 residues.

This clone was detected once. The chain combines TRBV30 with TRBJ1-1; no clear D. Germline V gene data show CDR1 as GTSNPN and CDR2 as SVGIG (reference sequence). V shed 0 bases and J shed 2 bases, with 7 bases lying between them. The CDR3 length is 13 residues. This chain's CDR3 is CAWSVLDNTEAFF. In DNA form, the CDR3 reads TGTGCCTGGAGTGTACTAGATAACACTGAAGCTTTCTTT.

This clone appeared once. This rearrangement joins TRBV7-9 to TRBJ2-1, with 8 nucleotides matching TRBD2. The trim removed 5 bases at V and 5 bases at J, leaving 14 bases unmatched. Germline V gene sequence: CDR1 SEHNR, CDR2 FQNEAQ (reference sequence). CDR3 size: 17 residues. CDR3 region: CASSPPGTRLFHNEQFF. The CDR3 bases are TGTGCCAGCAGCCCACCCGGGACTAGACTCTTCCACAATGAGCAGTTCTTC.

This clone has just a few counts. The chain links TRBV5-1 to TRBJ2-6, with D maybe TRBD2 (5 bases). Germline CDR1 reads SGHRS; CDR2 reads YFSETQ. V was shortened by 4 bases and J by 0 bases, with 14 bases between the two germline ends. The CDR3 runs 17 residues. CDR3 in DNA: TGCGCCAGCAGCCCCAATCTAGCTACCTCTGGGGCCAACGTCCTGACTTTC. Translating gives CASSPNLATSGANVLTF. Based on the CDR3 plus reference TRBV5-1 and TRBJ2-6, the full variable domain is KAGVTQTPRYLIKTRGQQVTLSCSPISGHRSVSWYQQTPGQGLQFLFEYFSETQRNKGNFPGRFSGRQFSNSRSEMNVSTLELGDSALYLCASSPNLATSGANVLTFGAGSRLTVL.

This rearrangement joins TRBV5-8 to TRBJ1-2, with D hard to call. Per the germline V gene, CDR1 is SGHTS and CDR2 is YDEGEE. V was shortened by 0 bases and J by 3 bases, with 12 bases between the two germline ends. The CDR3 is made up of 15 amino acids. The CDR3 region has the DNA TGTGCCAGCAGCTTGGAAACAGACCCTTACTATGGCTACACCTTC. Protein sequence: CASSLETDPYYGYTF.

The CDR3 coding sequence is TGCGCCAGCAGTGACGGCGGTTATTCCTACGAGCAGTACTTC. Translating gives CASSDGGYSYEQYF. The V call is TRBV10-2, the J call TRBJ2-7; no definite D call. CDR1 is WSHSY, CDR2 SAAADI, per germline. V was trimmed by 3 bases and J by 1 base, leaving 10 bases between them. The length of the CDR3 is 14 residues.

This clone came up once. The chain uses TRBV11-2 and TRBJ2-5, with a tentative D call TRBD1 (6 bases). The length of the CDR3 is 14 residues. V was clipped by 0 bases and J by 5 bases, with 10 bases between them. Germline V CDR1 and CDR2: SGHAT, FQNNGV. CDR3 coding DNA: TGTGCCAGCAGCTTAGATAACAGGGTTGAGACCCAGTACTTC. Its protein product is CASSLDNRVETQYF. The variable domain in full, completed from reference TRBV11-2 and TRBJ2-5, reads EAGVAQSPRYKIIEKRQSVAFWCNPISGHATLYWYQQILGQGPKLLIQFQNNGVVDDSQLPKDRFSAERLKGVDSTLKIQPAKLEDSAVYLCASSLDNRVETQYFGPGTRLLVL.

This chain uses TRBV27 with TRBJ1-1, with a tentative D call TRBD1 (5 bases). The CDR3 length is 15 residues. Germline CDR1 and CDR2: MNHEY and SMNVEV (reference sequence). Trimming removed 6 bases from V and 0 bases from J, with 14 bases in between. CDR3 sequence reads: CASSYTSTVNTEAFF. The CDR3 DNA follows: TGTGCCAGCAGCTATACTTCGACAGTGAACACTGAAGCTTTCTTT.

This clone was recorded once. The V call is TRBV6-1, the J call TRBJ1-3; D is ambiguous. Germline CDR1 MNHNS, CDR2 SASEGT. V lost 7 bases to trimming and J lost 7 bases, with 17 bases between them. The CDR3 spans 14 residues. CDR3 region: CASIDVIPANTIYF. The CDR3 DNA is TGTGCCAGCATCGATGTAATCCCCGCGAACACCATATATTTT.

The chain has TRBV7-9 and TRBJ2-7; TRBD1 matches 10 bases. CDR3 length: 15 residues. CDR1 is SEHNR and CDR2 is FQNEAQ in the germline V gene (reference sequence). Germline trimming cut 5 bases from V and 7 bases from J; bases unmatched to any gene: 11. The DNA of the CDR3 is TGTGCCAGCAGCCCACGGGACAGGGGATCAGGGGAGCAGTACTTC. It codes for CASSPRDRGSGEQYF. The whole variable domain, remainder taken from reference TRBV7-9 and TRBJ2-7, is DTGVSQNPRHKITKRGQNVTFRCDPISEHNRLYWYRQTLGQGPEFLTYFQNEAQLEKSRLLSDRFSAERPKGSFSTLEIQRTEQGDSAMYLCASSPRDRGSGEQYFGPGTRLTVT.

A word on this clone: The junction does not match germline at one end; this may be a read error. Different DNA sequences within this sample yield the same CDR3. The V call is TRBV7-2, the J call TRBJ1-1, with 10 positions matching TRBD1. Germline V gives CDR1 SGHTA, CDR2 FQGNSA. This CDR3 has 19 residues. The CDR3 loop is CASSSPLGQGRLVGTEAFF. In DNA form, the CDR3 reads TGCGCCAGCAGCTCTCCCTTGGGACAGGGGCGACTAGTGGGCACTGAAGCTTTCTTT. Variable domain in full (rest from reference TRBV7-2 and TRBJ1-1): GAGVSQSPSNKVTEKGKDVELRCDPISGHTALYWYRQSLGQGLEFLIYFQGNSAPDKSGLPSDRFSAERTGGSVSTLTIQRTQQEDSAVYLCASSSPLGQGRLVGTEAFFGQGTRLTVV.

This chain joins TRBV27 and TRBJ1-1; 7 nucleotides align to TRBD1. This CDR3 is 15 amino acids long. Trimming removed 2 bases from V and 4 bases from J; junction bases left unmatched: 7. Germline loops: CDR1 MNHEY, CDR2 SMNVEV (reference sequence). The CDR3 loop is CASSLTAGGRTEAFF. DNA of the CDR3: TGTGCCAGCAGTTTAACAGCAGGGGGGCGCACTGAAGCTTTCTTT.

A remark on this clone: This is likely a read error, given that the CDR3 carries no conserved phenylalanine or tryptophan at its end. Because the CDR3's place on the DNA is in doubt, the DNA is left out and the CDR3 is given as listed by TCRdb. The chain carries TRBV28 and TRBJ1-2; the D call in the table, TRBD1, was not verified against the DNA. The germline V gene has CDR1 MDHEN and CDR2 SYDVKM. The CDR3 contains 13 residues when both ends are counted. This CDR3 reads CASSLYATGGSYM.

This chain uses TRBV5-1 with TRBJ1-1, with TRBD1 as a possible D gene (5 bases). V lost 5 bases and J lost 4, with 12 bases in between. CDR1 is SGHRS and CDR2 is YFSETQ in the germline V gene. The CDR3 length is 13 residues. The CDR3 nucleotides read TGCGCCAGCAGTGACGGGGGTGGCACTGAAGCTTTCTTT. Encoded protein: CASSDGGGTEAFF.

CDR3 protein: CASSGSSGRGEQYF. Written as DNA, the CDR3 is TGCGCCAGCAGCGGGTCTAGCGGGAGGGGCGAGCAGTACTTC. The chain is built from TRBV5-1 and TRBJ2-7; TRBD2 matches 12 bases. The CDR3 is 14 amino acids. V lost 4 bases to trimming and J lost 6 bases; unmatched junction nucleotides: 5. CDR1 SGHRS and CDR2 YFSETQ come from the germline V gene.

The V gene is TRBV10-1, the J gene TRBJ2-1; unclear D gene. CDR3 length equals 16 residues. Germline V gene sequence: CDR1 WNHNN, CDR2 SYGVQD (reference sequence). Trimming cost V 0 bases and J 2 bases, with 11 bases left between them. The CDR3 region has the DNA TGCGCCAGCAGTGAGTCGCGGAAGAGGACCTACAATGAGCAGTTCTTC. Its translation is CASSESRKRTYNEQFF.

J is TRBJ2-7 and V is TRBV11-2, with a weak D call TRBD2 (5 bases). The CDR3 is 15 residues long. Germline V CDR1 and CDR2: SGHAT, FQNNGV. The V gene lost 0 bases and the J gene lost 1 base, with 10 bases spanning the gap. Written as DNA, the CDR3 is TGTGCCAGCAGCTTAGAGGCTAGCAGATCCTACGAGCAGTACTTC. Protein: CASSLEASRSYEQYF. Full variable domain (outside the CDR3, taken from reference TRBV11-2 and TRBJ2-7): EAGVAQSPRYKIIEKRQSVAFWCNPISGHATLYWYQQILGQGPKLLIQFQNNGVVDDSQLPKDRFSAERLKGVDSTLKIQPAKLEDSAVYLCASSLEASRSYEQYFGPGTRLTVT.

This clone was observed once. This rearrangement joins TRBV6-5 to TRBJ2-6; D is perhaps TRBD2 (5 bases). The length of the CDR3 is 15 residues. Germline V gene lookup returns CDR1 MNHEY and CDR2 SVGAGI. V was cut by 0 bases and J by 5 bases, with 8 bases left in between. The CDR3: CASSYSSGWANVLTF. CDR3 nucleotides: TGTGCCAGCAGTTACTCGTCGGGATGGGCCAACGTCCTGACTTTC.